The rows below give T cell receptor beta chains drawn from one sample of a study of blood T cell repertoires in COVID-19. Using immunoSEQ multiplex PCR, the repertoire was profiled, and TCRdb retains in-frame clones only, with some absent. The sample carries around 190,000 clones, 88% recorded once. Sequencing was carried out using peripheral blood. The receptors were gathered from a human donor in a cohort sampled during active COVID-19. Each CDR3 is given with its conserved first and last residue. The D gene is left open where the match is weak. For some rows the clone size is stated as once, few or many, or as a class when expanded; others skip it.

CDR3nt: TGTGCCGCCCGGACTAGCGGGAACGATGAGCAGTTCTTC; CDR3aa: CAARTSGNDEQFF; d_gene: TRBD2; abundance: .; j_gene: TRBJ2-1; v_gene: TRBV3-1/TRBV3-2
CDR3nt: TGTGCCAGCCGATCTAGCGGGGGCCCAGGAGATACGCAGTATTTT; CDR3aa: CASRSSGGPGDTQYF; d_gene: TRBD2; abundance: .; j_gene: TRBJ2-3; v_gene: TRBV3-1/TRBV3-2
CDR3nt: TGTGCCAGTAGTATGGGTCGAACAGGGAGCAATCAGCCCCAGCATTTT; CDR3aa: CASSMGRTGSNQPQHF; d_gene: .; abundance: .; j_gene: TRBJ1-5; v_gene: TRBV19
CDR3nt: TGTGCCAGCTCACCCCCGGGACAGGGAGTGGATACGCAGTATTTT; CDR3aa: CASSPPGQGVDTQYF; d_gene: TRBD1; abundance: .; j_gene: TRBJ2-3; v_gene: TRBV18
CDR3nt: TGTGCCAGCAGCGGACGACTAGCGGGCACCTACGAGCAGTACTTC; CDR3aa: CASSGRLAGTYEQYF; d_gene: TRBD2; abundance: .; j_gene: TRBJ2-7; v_gene: TRBV11-2
CDR3nt: TGCGCCAGCAGTGATAAGGGAAGGGGAACTGAAGCTTTCTTT; CDR3aa: CASSDKGRGTEAFF; d_gene: .; abundance: many; j_gene: TRBJ1-1; v_gene: TRBV10-2
CDR3nt: TGTGCCAGCAGTCCCCCGGGGGGAACTTACAATGAGCAGTTCTTC; CDR3aa: CASSPPGGTYNEQFF; d_gene: TRBD2; abundance: .; j_gene: TRBJ2-1; v_gene: TRBV28
CDR3nt: TGTGCCAGCAGCTTAGACCGCATAGGCCGCGGGAGCTATACGCAGTATTTT; CDR3aa: CASSLDRIGRGSYTQYF; d_gene: TRBD2; abundance: .; j_gene: TRBJ2-3; v_gene: TRBV11-2
CDR3nt: TGTGCCAGCAGCTTCGACACCACGTGGGCCACTGAAGCTTTCTTT; CDR3aa: CASSFDTTWATEAFF; d_gene: .; abundance: once; j_gene: TRBJ1-1; v_gene: TRBV7-2
CDR3nt: TGTGCCAGCAGCCCCTCCCCGTGGAACAGGGGATTATGTATCCTTTTCTATGGCTACACCTTC; CDR3aa: CASSPSPWNRGLCILFYGYTF; d_gene: .; abundance: .; j_gene: TRBJ1-2; v_gene: TRBV21-1
CDR3nt: TGTGCCAGCTCACCTGGGACAGGGTCCCGAGCTGGGGCCAACGTCCTGACTTTC; CDR3aa: CASSPGTGSRAGANVLTF; d_gene: TRBD1; abundance: once; j_gene: TRBJ2-6; v_gene: TRBV18
CDR3nt: TGTGCCAGCAGCTTAGGGTCTCGGGGGGCGGGCTCTGGAAACACCATATATTTT; CDR3aa: CASSLGSRGAGSGNTIYF; d_gene: .; abundance: .; j_gene: TRBJ1-3; v_gene: TRBV7-2
CDR3nt: TGTGCCACCAGCCACAGGGGCTACTATGGCTACACCTTC; CDR3aa: CATSHRGYYGYTF; d_gene: TRBD1; abundance: once; j_gene: TRBJ1-2; v_gene: TRBV24-1
CDR3nt: TGTGCCAGCAGCTTTGCGATCGACGAGCAGTACTTC; CDR3aa: CASSFAIDEQYF; d_gene: .; abundance: .; j_gene: TRBJ2-7; v_gene: TRBV7-9
CDR3nt: TGTGCCAGCAGCCGCGGGGACCAGCCCCAGCATTTT; CDR3aa: CASSRGDQPQHF; d_gene: .; abundance: .; j_gene: TRBJ1-5; v_gene: TRBV13
CDR3nt: TGTGCCAGCAGCCTGGGACAGGGTAGCACAGATACGCAGTATTTT; CDR3aa: CASSLGQGSTDTQYF; d_gene: TRBD1; abundance: .; j_gene: TRBJ2-3; v_gene: TRBV5-5
CDR3nt: TGTGCCAGCTTCCGGGACAGGGGTAACACTGAAGCTTTCTTT; CDR3aa: CASFRDRGNTEAFF; d_gene: TRBD1; abundance: .; j_gene: TRBJ1-1; v_gene: TRBV19
CDR3nt: TGTGCCTGGAGTCAGGGTTCCACTGAAGCTTTCTTT; CDR3aa: CAWSQGSTEAFF; d_gene: .; abundance: .; j_gene: TRBJ1-1; v_gene: TRBV30
CDR3nt: TGTGCCAGCGGGCCTAGCGGATACGAGCAGTACTTC; CDR3aa: CASGPSGYEQYF; d_gene: TRBD2; abundance: .; j_gene: TRBJ2-7; v_gene: TRBV7-2
CDR3nt: TGTGCCAGTAGTGAAACAGGGCAGGGCTTTTACACTGAAGCTTTCTTT; CDR3aa: CASSETGQGFYTEAFF; d_gene: .; abundance: .; j_gene: TRBJ1-1; v_gene: TRBV19
CDR3nt: TGCGCCAGCAGTCAGACAGGGACGAATACGCAGTATTTT; CDR3aa: CASSQTGTNTQYF; d_gene: TRBD1; abundance: .; j_gene: TRBJ2-3; v_gene: TRBV4-3
CDR3nt: TGTGCCAGCAGTTTGTTGGCGGGAAATAATGAGCAGTTCTTC; CDR3aa: CASSLLAGNNEQFF; d_gene: .; abundance: .; j_gene: TRBJ2-1; v_gene: TRBV28
CDR3nt: TGTGCCAGCGGGAGGGCCGGGGAAGAGACCCAGTACTTC; CDR3aa: CASGRAGEETQYF; d_gene: TRBD2; abundance: .; j_gene: TRBJ2-5; v_gene: TRBV28
CDR3nt: TGTGCCAGCAGCTCGATGGCGGGAGCTAGCACAGATACGCAGTATTTT; CDR3aa: CASSSMAGASTDTQYF; d_gene: TRBD2; abundance: .; j_gene: TRBJ2-3; v_gene: TRBV9
CDR3nt: TGTGCCAGCAGCTTAGATCTTCTAGCGGGAGGGCCAGGCCTTAATGAGCAGTTCTTC; CDR3aa: CASSLDLLAGGPGLNEQFF; d_gene: TRBD2; abundance: .; j_gene: TRBJ2-1; v_gene: TRBV11-2
CDR3nt: TGTGCCAGCAGCCAAGATTTGGGAAAAGCGGGAGTGGCGCGCGAGCAGTACTTC; CDR3aa: CASSQDLGKAGVAREQYF; d_gene: TRBD2; abundance: .; j_gene: TRBJ2-7; v_gene: TRBV3-1/TRBV3-2
CDR3nt: TGTGCCAGCAGCCAAGGTTCCCAACCCTTGGCCAGCGAAAGGCAGTACTTC; CDR3aa: CASSQGSQPLASERQYF; d_gene: .; abundance: once; j_gene: TRBJ2-7; v_gene: TRBV3-1/TRBV3-2
CDR3nt: TGTGCCAGCAGCTTTGTAGCTGAAAAACTGTTTTTT; CDR3aa: CASSFVAEKLFF; d_gene: .; abundance: .; j_gene: TRBJ1-4; v_gene: TRBV7-9
CDR3nt: TGTGCCAGCCGCGGGGGCCAGCGGATAACCTACGAGCAGTACTTC; CDR3aa: CASRGGQRITYEQYF; d_gene: .; abundance: .; j_gene: TRBJ2-7; v_gene: TRBV28
CDR3nt: TGTGCCAGCAGTATGATGCCCGGGACAGGGGGCCGACTAGCCAAAAACATTCAGTACTTC; CDR3aa: CASSMMPGTGGRLAKNIQYF; d_gene: TRBD1; abundance: .; j_gene: TRBJ2-4; v_gene: TRBV28
CDR3nt: TGTGCCACCAGCAGAGAAGGGGCGGTAGGTCAGCCCCAGCATTTT; CDR3aa: CATSREGAVGQPQHF; d_gene: .; abundance: .; j_gene: TRBJ1-5; v_gene: TRBV15
CDR3nt: TGTGCCAGCCACCCCAGGAGGGACAGGTTTTCTGGGGCCAACGTCCTGACTTTC; CDR3aa: CASHPRRDRFSGANVLTF; d_gene: TRBD1; abundance: .; j_gene: TRBJ2-6; v_gene: TRBV28
CDR3nt: TGCGCCAGCAGCTTGGGGACAGGGGCCCCCATGAACACTGAAGCTTTCTTT; CDR3aa: CASSLGTGAPMNTEAFF; d_gene: TRBD1; abundance: .; j_gene: TRBJ1-1; v_gene: TRBV5-1
CDR3nt: TGTGCCAGCAGCTCCCCCGGGACAGGGGGGGGGAATGAGCAGTTCTTC; CDR3aa: CASSSPGTGGGNEQFF; d_gene: TRBD1; abundance: .; j_gene: TRBJ2-1; v_gene: TRBV13
CDR3nt: TGTGCCAGTAGTTTCGGGCAGGGGAGTCAGCCCCAGCATTTT; CDR3aa: CASSFGQGSQPQHF; d_gene: .; abundance: .; j_gene: TRBJ1-5; v_gene: TRBV19
CDR3nt: TGTGCCAGCAGCCCCTGGACAGGGGGGACCACTGAAGCTTTCTTT; CDR3aa: CASSPWTGGTTEAFF; d_gene: TRBD1; abundance: once; j_gene: TRBJ1-1; v_gene: TRBV7-6
CDR3nt: TGTGCCAGCGGGTCCCGGGTGAATCAGCCCCAGCATTTT; CDR3aa: CASGSRVNQPQHF; d_gene: .; abundance: once; j_gene: TRBJ1-5; v_gene: TRBV7-2
CDR3nt: TGTGCCAGCAGCCCTAGGACTCACCTTAGCACAGATACGCAGTATTTT; CDR3aa: CASSPRTHLSTDTQYF; d_gene: .; abundance: .; j_gene: TRBJ2-3; v_gene: TRBV9
CDR3nt: TGTGTTACCGGTAGGGGAAACACTGAAGCTTTCTTT; CDR3aa: CVTGRGNTEAFF; d_gene: .; abundance: .; j_gene: TRBJ1-1; v_gene: TRBV28
CDR3nt: TGTGCCAGCAGCCCGGGACAGAGCTATGGCTACACCTTC; CDR3aa: CASSPGQSYGYTF; d_gene: TRBD1; abundance: .; j_gene: TRBJ1-2; v_gene: TRBV12-3/TRBV12-4
CDR3nt: TGTGCCAGCAGCTTGGGACAGGGTGTGGGCTACACCTTC; CDR3aa: CASSLGQGVGYTF; d_gene: TRBD1; abundance: .; j_gene: TRBJ1-2; v_gene: TRBV5-6
CDR3nt: TGTGCCAGCAGCTATTGGACAGGACTATCCAAAGCTTTCTTT; CDR3aa: CASSYWTGLSKAFF; d_gene: TRBD1; abundance: .; j_gene: TRBJ1-1; v_gene: TRBV14
CDR3nt: TGCGCCAGCAGTGGAGGGGCAGGTGACACCGGGGAGCTGTTTTTT; CDR3aa: CASSGGAGDTGELFF; d_gene: .; abundance: .; j_gene: TRBJ2-2; v_gene: TRBV5-1
CDR3nt: TGTGCCATCAGTGACCAGGGTATCACTGAAGCTTTCTTT; CDR3aa: CAISDQGITEAFF; d_gene: .; abundance: .; j_gene: TRBJ1-1; v_gene: TRBV10-3
CDR3nt: TGTGCCAGCAGCCCAGGACTAGCACCTAGCACAGATACGCAGTATTTT; CDR3aa: CASSPGLAPSTDTQYF; d_gene: TRBD2; abundance: .; j_gene: TRBJ2-3; v_gene: TRBV7-9
CDR3nt: TGCGCCAGCAGCTTAGGGTCCCGGGACATTAATGAGCAGTTCTTC; CDR3aa: CASSLGSRDINEQFF; d_gene: .; abundance: .; j_gene: TRBJ2-1; v_gene: TRBV5-1
CDR3nt: TGCAGTGTGCGGGCCTACAATGAGCAGTTCTTC; CDR3aa: CSVRAYNEQFF; d_gene: .; abundance: .; j_gene: TRBJ2-1; v_gene: TRBV20-1
CDR3nt: TGTGCCAGCAGTCGGGACTTCACAGATACGCAGTATTTT; CDR3aa: CASSRDFTDTQYF; d_gene: .; abundance: .; j_gene: TRBJ2-3; v_gene: TRBV6-4
CDR3nt: TGTGCCAGCGCTTTGAGGGTGTTTCAGCCCCAGCATTTT; CDR3aa: CASALRVFQPQHF; d_gene: .; abundance: .; j_gene: TRBJ1-5; v_gene: TRBV19
CDR3nt: TGCGCCAGCAGCGGGAGAGGACAGGCGTCCTACGAGCAGTACTTC; CDR3aa: CASSGRGQASYEQYF; d_gene: TRBD1; abundance: .; j_gene: TRBJ2-7; v_gene: TRBV5-1
CDR3nt: TGTGCCAGCAGTTATCAGACAGGGACCCCCTCCTACGAGCAGTACTTC; CDR3aa: CASSYQTGTPSYEQYF; d_gene: TRBD1; abundance: .; j_gene: TRBJ2-7; v_gene: TRBV6-2/TRBV6-3